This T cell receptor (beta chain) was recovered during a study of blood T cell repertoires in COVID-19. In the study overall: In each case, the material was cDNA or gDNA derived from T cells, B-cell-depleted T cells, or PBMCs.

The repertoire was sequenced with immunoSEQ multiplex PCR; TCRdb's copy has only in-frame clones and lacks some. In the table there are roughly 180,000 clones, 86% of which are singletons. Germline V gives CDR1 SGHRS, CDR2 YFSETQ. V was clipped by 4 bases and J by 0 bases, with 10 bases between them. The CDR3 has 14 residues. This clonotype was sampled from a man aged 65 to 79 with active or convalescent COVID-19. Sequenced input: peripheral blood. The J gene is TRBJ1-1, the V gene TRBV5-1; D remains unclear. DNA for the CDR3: TGCGCCAGCAGCGTCGTAACGGTGAACACTGAAGCTTTCTTT. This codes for CASSVVTVNTEAFF.